This is a list of T cell receptor beta chains from one sample in a study of T cells in Graves' hyperthyroidism and ophthalmopathy. TCRdb ran MiXCR on the multiplex PCR reads and lists one entry per CDR3 protein. The table lists 300,000 to 350,000 distinct CDR3 sequences, 21% of them singletons. The specimen was blood. All receptors come from a woman aged 50 to 65 with Graves' hyperthyroidism. CDR3s include the opening cysteine and the closing phenylalanine or tryptophan. Each record gives: CDR3 protein, CDR3 DNA, J gene, D gene, clone size, V gene. A D gene is named only where the DNA matches it firmly. Not every row has a clone size; where given, it reads once, few, many or a size class.

cdr3_aa: CASSLQVWGEAFF; cdr3_nt: TGTGCCAGCAGTCTACAGGTATGGGGTGAAGCTTTCTTT; j_call: TRBJ1-1; d_call: -; clone_size: many; v_call: TRBV12-3/TRBV12-4
cdr3_aa: CASSQDWGTEAFF; cdr3_nt: TGTGCCAGCAGCCAAGATTGGGGCACTGAAGCTTTCTTT; j_call: TRBJ1-1; d_call: -; clone_size: many; v_call: TRBV3-1
cdr3_aa: CASSLDSPNYGYTF; cdr3_nt: TGCGCCAGCAGCTTGGACAGTCCTAACTATGGCTACACCTTC; j_call: TRBJ1-2; d_call: -; clone_size: many; v_call: TRBV5-1
cdr3_aa: CASSLNPEDNQPQHF; cdr3_nt: TGTGCCAGCAGCTTAAATCCAGAAGACAATCAGCCCCAGCATTTT; j_call: TRBJ1-5; d_call: -; clone_size: -; v_call: TRBV7-8
cdr3_aa: CASSLAGYGEQFF; cdr3_nt: TGTGCCAGCAGCTTAGCAGGGTACGGTGAGCAGTTCTTC; j_call: TRBJ2-1; d_call: -; clone_size: many; v_call: TRBV7-9
cdr3_aa: CASSLGGTGGLGEQFF; cdr3_nt: TGTGCCAGCAGCTTAGGGGGGACAGGGGGATTGGGTGAGCAGTTCTTC; j_call: TRBJ2-1; d_call: TRBD1; clone_size: many; v_call: TRBV11-2
cdr3_aa: CASSQENGWRQFF; cdr3_nt: TGTGCCAGCAGCCAAGAGAACGGTTGGCGGCAGTTCTTC; j_call: TRBJ2-1; d_call: -; clone_size: many; v_call: TRBV3-1
cdr3_aa: CSPPTGDLHYGYTF; cdr3_nt: TGCAGCCCGCCCACAGGGGATTTACACTATGGCTACACCTTC; j_call: TRBJ1-2; d_call: TRBD1; clone_size: -; v_call: TRBV20-1
cdr3_aa: CASSVSASRDSNSPLHF; cdr3_nt: TGTGCCAGCAGCGTATCAGCGTCCCGGGACAGCAATTCACCCCTCCACTTT; j_call: TRBJ1-6; d_call: TRBD1; clone_size: -; v_call: TRBV9
cdr3_aa: CAWSLRDVRDYGYTF; cdr3_nt: TGTGCCTGGAGCCTCCGGGACGTAAGAGACTATGGCTACACCTTC; j_call: TRBJ1-2; d_call: -; clone_size: -; v_call: TRBV30
cdr3_aa: CASSPGLAVVETQYF; cdr3_nt: TGTGCCAGCAGCCCAGGACTAGCGGTTGTGGAGACCCAGTACTTC; j_call: TRBJ2-5; d_call: TRBD2; clone_size: -; v_call: TRBV11-2
cdr3_aa: CASSPGTSLYQETQYF; cdr3_nt: TGCGCCAGCAGCCCAGGGACTAGCCTGTACCAAGAGACCCAGTACTTC; j_call: TRBJ2-5; d_call: TRBD2; clone_size: few; v_call: TRBV5-1
cdr3_aa: CASSASPGQGYEQYF; cdr3_nt: TGTGCCAGCAGCGCAAGTCCGGGACAGGGGTACGAGCAGTACTTC; j_call: TRBJ2-7; d_call: TRBD1; clone_size: -; v_call: TRBV9
cdr3_aa: CASSLGTRSLDEQFF; cdr3_nt: TGCGCCAGCAGCCTCGGGACTAGGAGCTTGGATGAGCAGTTCTTC; j_call: TRBJ2-1; d_call: TRBD2; clone_size: many; v_call: TRBV4-1
cdr3_aa: CASGLAGILDEQFF; cdr3_nt: TGTGCTAGTGGTTTGGCCGGGATTCTCGATGAGCAGTTCTTC; j_call: TRBJ2-1; d_call: -; clone_size: many; v_call: TRBV12-5